This T cell receptor beta chain was documented in a study of cytomegalovirus exposure and HLA in healthy donors. Points from the study as a whole: Association of a missense DCLRE1C variant with TCR beta V- and J-gene trimming was reported in a later analysis. A few chains linked to CMV were shown in vitro to be specific for CMV antigens.

In regard to this clone: Its antigen is unidentified.

The ends were cut back, 2 bases at V and 0 bases at J, with 8 bases in the middle. The CDR3 runs to 15 residues. CDR1 and CDR2 from the germline V gene are MNHEY and SMNVEV (reference sequence). Primers: 60 Vbeta forward and 13 Jbeta reverse. Some clones are missing from TCRdb's copy, which holds only in-frame ones; the method was immunoSEQ multiplex PCR. Here the sample spans roughly 110,000 clones, about two thirds being singletons. The rearrangement joins TRBV27 to TRBJ1-5; the D is unclear. The receptor's source is a man aged 25-45 years in good health and CMV-seropositive. The sample was PBMCs. CDR3 residues: CASSLGPNSNQPQHF. As DNA, the CDR3 is TGTGCCAGCAGTTTAGGGCCCAATAGCAATCAGCCCCAGCATTTT.